These 21 T cell receptor beta chains originate from one sample sequenced in a study of cytomegalovirus exposure and HLA in healthy donors. The study ran its PCR with 60 Vbeta and 13 Jbeta primers. Profiled with immunoSEQ multiplex PCR; TCRdb holds only in-frame clones, not every one. This table has 150,000 to 200,000 clones, about 85% appearing once. The material sequenced was PBMCs. Every receptor here comes from a woman aged 50 to 60 in good health and CMV-seronegative.

The sample holds many counts of this clone. The CDR3 DNA sequence: TGTGCCAGCCGGGACAGGGCCAATCAGCCCCAGCATTTT. Translating gives CASRDRANQPQHF. This chain joins TRBV2 and TRBJ1-5; TRBD1 matches at 9 bases. J lost 3 bases, V lost 8 bases, and 2 bases had no gene match. The CDR3 loop spans 13 amino acids. In germline, CDR1 is SNHLY, CDR2 FYNNEI.

The chain carries TRBV14 and TRBJ2-7, with D unresolved. This CDR3 comprises 13 residues. Deletions cut 1 base from V and 3 bases from J, with 7 bases between. Per the germline V gene, CDR1 is SGHDN and CDR2 is FVKESK. The CDR3 sequence: CASSQVHGYEQYF. The CDR3, as DNA: TGTGCCAGCAGCCAAGTGCACGGCTACGAGCAGTACTTC.

This chain links TRBV27 with TRBJ2-1; 9 bases are a match to TRBD2. This CDR3 has 15 residues. CDR1 is MNHEY and CDR2 is SMNVEV in the germline V gene (reference sequence). V lost 4 bases and J lost 8; bases outside the gene matches: 9. The CDR3 spells CASSSPGLAGYEQFF. In nucleotides, the CDR3 is TGTGCCAGCAGTTCTCCGGGACTAGCAGGCTATGAGCAGTTCTTC.

J is TRBJ2-5 and V is TRBV7-3; 7 bases are shared with TRBD1. Per germline, CDR1 SGHTA and CDR2 FQGTGA. Trimming at V came to 2 bases and at J to 7 bases, leaving 7 bases not matched to a gene. There are 14 residues in the CDR3. The DNA for the CDR3 is TGTGCCAGCAGCTTATCAGGGGGTGGTGGGACCCAGTACTTC. Protein product: CASSLSGGGGTQYF.

The chain employs TRBV7-9 and TRBJ2-7; perhaps TRBD2 as D (6 bases). This CDR3 has 14 amino acids. The V and J ends lost 2 bases and 2 bases respectively, with 10 bases between them. Germline V lookup: CDR1 SEHNR, CDR2 FQNEAQ (reference sequence). As DNA, the CDR3 is TGTGCCAGCAGCTTAACCGGGACTGCCTACGAGCAGTACTTC. It codes for CASSLTGTAYEQYF.

The CDR3 sequence is CASSQDWRGATDTQYF. The CDR3 DNA sequence: TGCGCCAGCAGCCAAGATTGGCGGGGGGCCACAGATACGCAGTATTTT. The chain employs TRBV4-3 and TRBJ2-3, with 8 bases aligning to TRBD2. J was trimmed by 2 bases and V by 0 bases; bases with no gene match: 4. This CDR3 has 16 residues. Germline V lookup: CDR1 LGHNA, CDR2 YSLEER.

V usage is TRBV6-6 and J usage is TRBJ1-5; perhaps TRBD1 as D (5 bases). CDR1 and CDR2 (germline): MNHNY, SVGAGI (reference sequence). The CDR3 length is 15 residues. The V end was cut by 4 bases, the J end by 1 base, with 11 bases between. In DNA form, the CDR3 reads TGTGCCAGCAGTTCCCAGGGAAAGAGCAATCAGCCCCAGCATTTT. This codes for CASSSQGKSNQPQHF.

The CDR3 bases are TGCGCCAGCAGCCTAGGACAGGGAGGAAATCAGTACTTC. Residues: CASSLGQGGNQYF. V gene TRBV5-1 combines with J gene TRBJ2-4; 8 bases match TRBD1. Germline CDR1 and CDR2: SGHRS and YFSETQ. Trimming took 4 bases from V and 12 from J; bases not matched to a gene: 9. The length of the CDR3 is 13 residues. The full variable domain, its missing parts supplied by reference TRBV5-1 and TRBJ2-4, is KAGVTQTPRYLIKTRGQQVTLSCSPISGHRSVSWYQQTPGQGLQFLFEYFSETQRNKGNFPGRFSGRQFSNSRSEMNVSTLELGDSALYLCASSLGQGGNQYFGAGTRLSVL.

This chain links TRBV6-5 with TRBJ2-7; D uncertain. The V gene's germline CDR1 is MNHEY and CDR2 SVGAGI. This CDR3 comprises 15 residues. V lost 0 bases and J lost 0, with 9 bases in between. The CDR3 here is CASSYSSSTSYEQYF. The CDR3 bases are TGTGCCAGCAGTTACTCATCCTCTACCTCCTACGAGCAGTACTTC.

The J gene is TRBJ2-7, the V gene TRBV6-5; 8 nucleotides line up with TRBD2. The CDR3 is made up of 13 amino acids. Germline CDR1 is MNHEY and CDR2 is SVGAGI. J lost 7 bases, V lost 4 bases, and 6 bases had no gene match. Here the CDR3 reads CASSWGGRYEQYF. CDR3 nucleotides: TGTGCCAGCAGTTGGGGCGGGAGGTATGAGCAGTACTTC.

V and J are TRBV11-2 and TRBJ1-1; no clear D gene. This CDR3 spans 15 amino acids. CDR1 is SGHAT, CDR2 FQNNGV, per germline. Trimming left V 2 bases short and J 5 bases short, with 15 bases between. The CDR3 loop reads CASSLFGLDTTEAFF. DNA for the CDR3: TGTGCCAGCAGCTTATTTGGGCTCGACACAACTGAAGCTTTCTTT. Full variable domain (rest looked up from reference TRBV11-2 and TRBJ1-1): EAGVAQSPRYKIIEKRQSVAFWCNPISGHATLYWYQQILGQGPKLLIQFQNNGVVDDSQLPKDRFSAERLKGVDSTLKIQPAKLEDSAVYLCASSLFGLDTTEAFFGQGTRLTVV.

V is TRBV9 and J is TRBJ1-1, with 9 bases that match TRBD1. Unmatched junction bases numbered 8, after V lost 1 base and J lost 4 bases. There are 16 residues in the CDR3. Germline V gives CDR1 SGDLS, CDR2 YYNGEE. DNA for the CDR3: TGTGCCAGCAGCGTAACGGCCCGACAGGGGGTCACTGAAGCTTTCTTT. As protein: CASSVTARQGVTEAFF.

The chain employs TRBV18 and TRBJ1-4, with D perhaps matching TRBD1 (5 bases). This CDR3 has 15 residues. Germline V gene lookup returns CDR1 KGHSH and CDR2 LQKENI. V dropped 4 bases and J dropped 2 bases, with 11 bases sitting between them. The CDR3 nucleotides read TGTGCCAGCTCACTGCAGGGATTTACTAATGAAAAACTGTTTTTT. Its protein is CASSLQGFTNEKLFF.

This clone was observed a few times. J is TRBJ2-1 and V is TRBV5-1; 10 bases agree with TRBD1. CDR3 length: 14 amino acids. The V gene end was trimmed by 7 bases and the J gene end by 6 bases; junction bases not matched to a gene: 7. CDR1 is SGHRS and CDR2 is YFSETQ in the germline V gene. The CDR3 loop is CASDRGQSRNEQFF. The CDR3 bases are TGCGCCAGCGACAGGGGGCAATCTCGCAATGAGCAGTTCTTC.

The chain uses TRBV27 and TRBJ2-4, with 8 nucleotides matching TRBD1. V gave up 4 bases and J gave up 0 bases; unmatched junction bases: 2. In germline, CDR1 is MNHEY, CDR2 SMNVEV (reference sequence). The CDR3 contains 15 residues. The CDR3 spells CASSSGGAAKNIQYF. In DNA, the CDR3 is TGTGCCAGCAGTTCAGGGGGCGCAGCCAAAAACATTCAGTACTTC.

CDR3 in amino acids: CASSRLAGNTGELFF. CDR3 nucleotide sequence: TGTGCCAGTAGCAGACTAGCGGGGAACACCGGGGAGCTGTTTTTT. The V gene is TRBV19, the J gene TRBJ2-2; TRBD2 matches 10 bases. Germline-derived CDR1 and CDR2 are LNHDA and SQIVND (reference sequence). This CDR3 region has 15 residues. V lost 6 bases, J lost 1 base, and 2 bases stayed unmatched.

J is TRBJ2-7 and V is TRBV29-1; 7 bases are shared with TRBD2. V shed 4 bases and J 0 bases; nucleotides not matched to a gene: 6. This CDR3 comprises 14 residues. Germline V lookup: CDR1 SQVTM, CDR2 ANQGSEA. CDR3 DNA: TGCAGCGTTGGAGGGAGGGATAGCTCCTACGAGCAGTACTTC. Protein: CSVGGRDSSYEQYF.

The rearrangement links TRBV19 to TRBJ1-5, with D unresolved. This CDR3 has 13 residues. V lost 5 bases and J lost 6, with 11 bases in between. Per germline, CDR1 LNHDA and CDR2 SQIVND (reference sequence). The CDR3 reads CASSFPGTQPQHF. The CDR3 DNA follows: TGTGCCAGTAGTTTCCCGGGAACTCAGCCCCAGCATTTT.

The chain is built from TRBV4-2 and TRBJ1-1; maybe TRBD1 (5 bases). Germline V lookup: CDR1 LGHNA, CDR2 YNFKEQ. This CDR3 region has 17 residues. V gave up 1 base and J gave up 0 bases, with 15 bases separating them. This CDR3 is CASSQGVSQVMNTEAFF. The CDR3 DNA follows: TGTGCCAGCAGCCAAGGGGTTTCACAGGTGATGAACACTGAAGCTTTCTTT.

The V call is TRBV4-3, the J call TRBJ1-1, with D unresolved. This CDR3 is built from 14 residues. Germline V gives CDR1 LGHNA, CDR2 YSLEER. V shed 3 bases and J shed 6 bases, with 14 bases lying between them. This chain's CDR3 is CASSQSKSHSEAFF. The CDR3 nucleotides are TGCGCCAGCAGCCAGAGTAAGAGTCATTCTGAAGCTTTCTTT.

This clone was counted once. J is TRBJ2-1 and V is TRBV5-1; D call uncertain. The length of the CDR3 is 15 residues. CDR1 is SGHRS and CDR2 is YFSETQ in the germline V gene. Here the CDR3 reads CSCRPELSSYNEQFF. The CDR3 nucleotides read TGCTCCTGTAGGCCGGAGTTAAGCTCCTACAATGAGCAGTTCTTC.